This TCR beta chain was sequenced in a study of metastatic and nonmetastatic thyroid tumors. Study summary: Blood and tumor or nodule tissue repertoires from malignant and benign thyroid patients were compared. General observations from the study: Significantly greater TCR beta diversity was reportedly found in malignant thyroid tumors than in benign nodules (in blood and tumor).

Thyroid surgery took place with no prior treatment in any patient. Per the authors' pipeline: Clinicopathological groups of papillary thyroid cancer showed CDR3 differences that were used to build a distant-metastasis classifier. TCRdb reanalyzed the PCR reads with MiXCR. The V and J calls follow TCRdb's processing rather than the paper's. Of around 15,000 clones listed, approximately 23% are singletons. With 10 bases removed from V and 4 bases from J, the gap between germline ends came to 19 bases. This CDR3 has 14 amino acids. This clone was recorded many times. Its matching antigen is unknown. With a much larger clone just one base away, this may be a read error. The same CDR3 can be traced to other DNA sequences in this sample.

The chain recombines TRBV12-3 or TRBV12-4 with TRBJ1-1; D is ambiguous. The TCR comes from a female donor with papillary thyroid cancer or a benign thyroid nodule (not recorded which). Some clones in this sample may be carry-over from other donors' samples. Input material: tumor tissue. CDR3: CATHWRAPGTEAFF. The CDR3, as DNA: TGTGCCACCCATTGGAGGGCGCCTGGCACTGAAGCTTTCTTT.